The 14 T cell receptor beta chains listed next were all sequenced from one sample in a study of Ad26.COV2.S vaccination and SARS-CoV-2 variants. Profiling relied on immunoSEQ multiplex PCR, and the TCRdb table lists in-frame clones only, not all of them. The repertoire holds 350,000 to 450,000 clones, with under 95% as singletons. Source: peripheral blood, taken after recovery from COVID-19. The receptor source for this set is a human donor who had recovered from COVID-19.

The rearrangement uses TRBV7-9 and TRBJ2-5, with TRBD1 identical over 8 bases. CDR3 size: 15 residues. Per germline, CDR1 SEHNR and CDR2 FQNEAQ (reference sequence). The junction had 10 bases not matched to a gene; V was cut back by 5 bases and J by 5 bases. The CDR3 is CASSRLQGVGETQYF. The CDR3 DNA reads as TGTGCCAGCAGCCGGTTACAGGGGGTCGGGGAGACCCAGTACTTC. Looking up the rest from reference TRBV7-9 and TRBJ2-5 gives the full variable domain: DTGVSQNPRHKITKRGQNVTFRCDPISEHNRLYWYRQTLGQGPEFLTYFQNEAQLEKSRLLSDRFSAERPKGSFSTLEIQRTEQGDSAMYLCASSRLQGVGETQYFGPGTRLLVL.

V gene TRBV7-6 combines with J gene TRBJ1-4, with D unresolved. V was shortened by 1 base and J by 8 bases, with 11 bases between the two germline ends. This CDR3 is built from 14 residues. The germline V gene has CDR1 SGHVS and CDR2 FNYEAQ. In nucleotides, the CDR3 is TGTGCCAGCAGCTTAGGTGTCACCCCAGAAAAACTGTTTTTT. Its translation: CASSLGVTPEKLFF.

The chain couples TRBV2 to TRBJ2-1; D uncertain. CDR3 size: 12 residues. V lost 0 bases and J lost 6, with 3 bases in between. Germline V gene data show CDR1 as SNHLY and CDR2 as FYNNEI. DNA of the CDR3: TGTGCCAGCAGTGAAGCGGGCAATGAGCAGTTCTTC. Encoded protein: CASSEAGNEQFF.

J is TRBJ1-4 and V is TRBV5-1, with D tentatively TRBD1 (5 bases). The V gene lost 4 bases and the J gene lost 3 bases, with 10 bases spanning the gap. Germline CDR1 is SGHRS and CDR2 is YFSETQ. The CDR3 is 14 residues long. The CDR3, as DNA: TGCGCCAGCAGCGCCTTAGGGGCTAATGAAAAACTGTTTTTT. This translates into CASSALGANEKLFF.

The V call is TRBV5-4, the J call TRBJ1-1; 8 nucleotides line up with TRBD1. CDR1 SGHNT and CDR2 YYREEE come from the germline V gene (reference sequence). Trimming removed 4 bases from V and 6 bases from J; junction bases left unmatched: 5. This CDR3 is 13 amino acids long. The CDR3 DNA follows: TGTGCCAGCAGCCTGGGACAGGCTGCTGAAGCTTTCTTT. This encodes CASSLGQAAEAFF. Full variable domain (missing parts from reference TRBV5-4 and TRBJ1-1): ETGVTQSPTHLIKTRGQQVTLRCSSQSGHNTVSWYQQALGQGPQFIFQYYREEENGRGNFPPRFSGLQFPNYSSELNVNALELDDSALYLCASSLGQAAEAFFGQGTRLTVV.

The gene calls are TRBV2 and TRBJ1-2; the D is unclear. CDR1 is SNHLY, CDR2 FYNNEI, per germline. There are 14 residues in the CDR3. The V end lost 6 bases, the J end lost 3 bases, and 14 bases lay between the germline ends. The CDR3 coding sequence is TGTGCCAGCAGCGACCGAGTAGGGTACTATGGCTACACCTTC. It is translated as CASSDRVGYYGYTF. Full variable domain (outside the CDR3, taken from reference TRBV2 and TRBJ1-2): EPEVTQTPSHQVTQMGQEVILRCVPISNHLYFYWYRQILGQKVEFLVSFYNNEISEKSEIFDDQFSVERPDGSNFTLKIRSTKLEDSAMYFCASSDRVGYYGYTFGSGTRLTVV.

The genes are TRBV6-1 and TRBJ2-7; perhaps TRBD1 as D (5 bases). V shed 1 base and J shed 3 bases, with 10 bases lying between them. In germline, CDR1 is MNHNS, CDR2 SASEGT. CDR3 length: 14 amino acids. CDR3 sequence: CASSEGTPFYEQYF. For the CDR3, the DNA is TGTGCCAGCAGTGAAGGGACACCATTCTACGAGCAGTACTTC.

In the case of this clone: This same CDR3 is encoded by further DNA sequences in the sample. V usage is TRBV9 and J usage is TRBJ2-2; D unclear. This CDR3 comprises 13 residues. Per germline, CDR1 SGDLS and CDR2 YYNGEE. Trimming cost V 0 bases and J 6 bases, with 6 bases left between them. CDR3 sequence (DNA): TGTGCCAGCAGCGTAGTTGGCCCCGGGGAGCTGTTTTTT. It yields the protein CASSVVGPGELFF.

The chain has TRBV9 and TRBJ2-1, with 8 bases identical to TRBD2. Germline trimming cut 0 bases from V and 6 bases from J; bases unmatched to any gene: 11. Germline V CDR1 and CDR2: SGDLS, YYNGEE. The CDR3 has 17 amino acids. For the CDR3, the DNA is TGTGCCAGCAGCGTAGGGCAGCGGGGGACCTGGGGCAATGAGCAGTTCTTC. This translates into CASSVGQRGTWGNEQFF.

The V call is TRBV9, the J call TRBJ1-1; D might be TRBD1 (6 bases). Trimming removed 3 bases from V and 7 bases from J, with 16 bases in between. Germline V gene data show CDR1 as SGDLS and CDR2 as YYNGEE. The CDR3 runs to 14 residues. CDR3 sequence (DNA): TGTGCCAGCAGCGAGGGACAAAGCCCCTATGAAGCTTTCTTT. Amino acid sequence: CASSEGQSPYEAFF.

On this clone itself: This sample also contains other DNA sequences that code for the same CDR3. The CDR3 bases are TGTGCCAGCAGTTTAGGCCTAAGCACAGATACGCAGTATTTT. As protein: CASSLGLSTDTQYF. The rearrangement links TRBV27 to TRBJ2-3, with no clear D. CDR3 length: 14 amino acids. Germline V gene sequence: CDR1 MNHEY, CDR2 SMNVEV (reference sequence). V lost 2 bases and J lost 0, with 6 bases in between.

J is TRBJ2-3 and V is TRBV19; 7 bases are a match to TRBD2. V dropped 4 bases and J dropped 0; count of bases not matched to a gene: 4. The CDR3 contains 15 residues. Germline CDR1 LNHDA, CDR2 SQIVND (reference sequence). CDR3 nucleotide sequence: TGTGCCAGTAGTACCCTAGCGGCAAGCACAGATACGCAGTATTTT. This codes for CASSTLAASTDTQYF.

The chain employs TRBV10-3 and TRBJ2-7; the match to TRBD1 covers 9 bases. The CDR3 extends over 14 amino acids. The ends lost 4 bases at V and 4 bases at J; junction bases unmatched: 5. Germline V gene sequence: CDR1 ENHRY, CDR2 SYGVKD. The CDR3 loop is CAISGGTGIYEQYF. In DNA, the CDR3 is TGTGCCATCAGTGGGGGGACAGGGATTTACGAGCAGTACTTC.

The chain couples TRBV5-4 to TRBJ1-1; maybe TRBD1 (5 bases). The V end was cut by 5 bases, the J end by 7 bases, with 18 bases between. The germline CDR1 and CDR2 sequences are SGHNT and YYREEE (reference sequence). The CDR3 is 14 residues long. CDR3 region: CASRRNPVQDEAFF. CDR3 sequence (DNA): TGTGCCAGCAGACGAAATCCGGTACAGGATGAAGCTTTCTTT. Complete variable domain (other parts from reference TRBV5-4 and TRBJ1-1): ETGVTQSPTHLIKTRGQQVTLRCSSQSGHNTVSWYQQALGQGPQFIFQYYREEENGRGNFPPRFSGLQFPNYSSELNVNALELDDSALYLCASRRNPVQDEAFFGQGTRLTVV.